What follows are 15 T cell receptor beta chains derived from one specimen sequenced in a study of blood T cell repertoires in COVID-19. Produced via immunoSEQ multiplex PCR; TCRdb's table is partial and in-frame only. The sample includes roughly 200,000 clones, about 85% seen only once; the top ten take more than 2%. Specimen: PBMCs or T cells enriched from blood (not recorded which). The receptor source for this set is a woman under 40 who had recovered from COVID-19.

This chain joins TRBV6-1 and TRBJ2-5; TRBD2 matches at 11 bases. CDR1 is MNHNS and CDR2 is SASEGT in the germline V gene. V lost 0 bases, J lost 7 bases, and 4 bases stayed unmatched. This CDR3 has 15 residues. CDR3 in amino acids: CASSEALAGGGTQYF. DNA of the CDR3: TGTGCCAGCAGTGAAGCCCTAGCGGGGGGTGGGACCCAGTACTTC.

The gene calls are TRBV6-5 and TRBJ2-5; 10 bases line up with TRBD2. V was pared by 0 bases and J by 1 base, with 2 bases of the junction left unmatched. CDR1 and CDR2 (germline): MNHEY, SVGAGI. This CDR3 comprises 16 residues. CDR3 bases: TGTGCCAGCAGTTACTCCCTAGCGGGAGCCCAAGAGACCCAGTACTTC. Protein product: CASSYSLAGAQETQYF.

This clone was seen more than once but under ten times. The chain combines TRBV6-5 with TRBJ1-5; 8 nucleotides match TRBD1. The germline gives CDR1 MNHEY, CDR2 SVGAGI. This CDR3 is 15 amino acids long. The V and J ends lost 6 bases and 0 bases, in that order; junction bases with no gene match: 4. The CDR3 region is CASSRTGFSNQPQHF. CDR3 in DNA: TGTGCCAGCAGCCGGACAGGGTTTAGCAATCAGCCCCAGCATTTT.

Comments on this clone: Other DNA sequences in this specimen translate into the identical CDR3. The chain recombines TRBV3-1 (or the pseudogene TRBV3-2) with TRBJ1-5, with unresolved D. V lost 0 bases and J lost 4, with 7 bases in between. Looked up from germline, CDR1 is LGHDT and CDR2 is YNNKEL (reference sequence). The CDR3 sequence is 14 residues long. The CDR3 region has the DNA TGTGCCAGCAGCCAAGACTCGGGAAATCAGCCCCAGCATTTT. Its translation is CASSQDSGNQPQHF.

This clone was counted between two and nine times. The chain employs TRBV4-3 and TRBJ2-5, with 10 bases fitting TRBD1. The CDR3 spans 16 residues. Germline V CDR1 and CDR2: LGHNA, YSLEER. After removal of 0 bases from V and 5 bases from J, the junction contained 6 bases not matched to a gene. The CDR3 protein is CASSQETGTGDETQYF. The CDR3 DNA reads as TGCGCCAGCAGCCAAGAGACCGGGACAGGGGACGAGACCCAGTACTTC.

J is TRBJ2-1 and V is TRBV24-1; 7 bases fit TRBD2. The germline V gene encodes CDR1 KGHDR and CDR2 SFDVKD. The CDR3 runs 15 residues. V was clipped by 5 bases and J by 3 bases; unmatched bases: 6. CDR3 residues: CATSGRGGSYNEQFF. CDR3 bases: TGTGCCACCAGTGGTAGAGGCGGGAGCTACAATGAGCAGTTCTTC.

V gene TRBV7-9 combines with J gene TRBJ2-2; 12 bases fit TRBD2. The V gene's germline CDR1 is SEHNR and CDR2 FQNEAQ (reference sequence). This CDR3 is built from 17 residues. V shed 7 bases, J shed 3 bases, and the junction held 9 bases outside the gene matches. The CDR3 bases are TGTGCCAGCATCGTTCCTAGCGGGAGGGCCCACACCGGGGAGCTGTTTTTT. Translation: CASIVPSGRAHTGELFF. Filled out from reference TRBV7-9 and TRBJ2-2, the complete variable domain reads DTGVSQNPRHKITKRGQNVTFRCDPISEHNRLYWYRQTLGQGPEFLTYFQNEAQLEKSRLLSDRFSAERPKGSFSTLEIQRTEQGDSAMYLCASIVPSGRAHTGELFFGEGSRLTVL.

This clone was counted a single time. This sequence joins TRBV5-1 and TRBJ2-7, with a tentative D call TRBD2 (6 bases). Trimming stripped 5 bases from V and 2 bases from J, with 8 bases between. The germline gives CDR1 SGHRS, CDR2 YFSETQ. The CDR3 loop spans 12 amino acids. The CDR3 sequence is CASRAGTYEQYF. CDR3 bases: TGCGCCAGCAGGGCGGGGACCTACGAGCAGTACTTC.

The J gene is TRBJ2-5, the V gene TRBV24-1; D not resolved. The germline CDR1 and CDR2 sequences are KGHDR and SFDVKD. This CDR3 region has 14 residues. The V end was cut by 1 base, the J end by 5 bases, with 10 bases between. The DNA for the CDR3 is TGTGCCACCAGTGATTTTGGGCACGACGAGACCCAGTACTTC. Protein product: CATSDFGHDETQYF.

The rearrangement uses TRBV7-9 and TRBJ1-4; D is unclear. V dropped 5 bases and J dropped 0 bases, with 7 bases sitting between them. Germline CDR1 SEHNR, CDR2 FQNEAQ (reference sequence). CDR3 size: 14 residues. The CDR3 region is CASSADATNEKLFF. The CDR3 DNA follows: TGTGCCAGCAGCGCGGATGCAACTAATGAAAAACTGTTTTTT.

The J gene is TRBJ2-7, the V gene TRBV3-1 (or the pseudogene TRBV3-2); the match to TRBD2 covers 11 bases. Trimming at V came to 5 bases and at J to 6 bases, leaving 18 bases not matched to a gene. This CDR3 is built from 18 residues. CDR1 LGHDT and CDR2 YNNKEL come from the germline V gene (reference sequence). The CDR3 spells CASSKRQGGSGRAREQYF. Here the CDR3 DNA reads TGTGCCAGCAGCAAGCGACAGGGTGGTAGCGGGAGGGCCCGCGAGCAGTACTTC.

The chain carries TRBV13 and TRBJ1-3; 9 bases fit TRBD1. This CDR3 contains 15 residues. The germline V gene encodes CDR1 PRHDT and CDR2 FYEKMQ (reference sequence). The V and J ends lost 5 bases and 10 bases, in that order; junction bases with no gene match: 12. The DNA for the CDR3 is TGTGCCAGCAGCCCCCAAGCGGGACAGGGTCAAACCATATATTTT. Translated, it gives CASSPQAGQGQTIYF.

This chain uses TRBV18 with TRBJ1-1; D is ambiguous. Germline V gene data show CDR1 as KGHSH and CDR2 as LQKENI. Trimming shortened V by 4 bases and J by 1 base, and 13 bases separated the two germline ends. The CDR3 has 15 amino acids. This CDR3 reads CASSLDGEGNTEAFF. Here the CDR3 DNA reads TGTGCCAGCTCACTGGATGGGGAGGGGAACACTGAAGCTTTCTTT.

The rearrangement links TRBV19 to TRBJ2-7; 7 nucleotides align to TRBD1. CDR1 LNHDA and CDR2 SQIVND come from the germline V gene (reference sequence). Germline trimming cut 6 bases from V and 3 bases from J; bases unmatched to any gene: 8. This CDR3 has 14 residues. Here the CDR3 reads CASSHRDSNYEQYF. The CDR3 DNA reads TGTGCCAGTAGCCACCGGGACAGCAACTACGAGCAGTACTTC.

The chain uses TRBV30 and TRBJ2-5, with 10 bases identical to TRBD2. Germline V gives CDR1 GTSNPN, CDR2 SVGIG (reference sequence). This CDR3 is 13 amino acids long. V dropped 4 bases and J dropped 2; count of bases not matched to a gene: 1. The CDR3: CAWTSGGQETQYF. CDR3 in DNA: TGTGCCTGGACTAGCGGGGGACAAGAGACCCAGTACTTC.